These T cell receptor beta chains were read from a single sample in a study of T-cell memory formation after mild COVID-19. TCRdb reprocessed the 5' RACE reads with MiXCR, giving one entry per CDR3 protein. The sample lists around 300,000 distinct CDR3 sequences; 8.2% were seen once. Material: PBMCs or a T cell subset sorted from them (not recorded which). These TCRs come from a man aged 18-30 years who had mild COVID-19 (a few samples of this study predate the infection). Cell type and time point are not known. Both conserved end residues are part of each CDR3. D genes are given only for firm matches. Clone sizes are given selectively: once, few, many, or a class where the clone is expanded.

cdr3_aa cdr3_nt v_call clone_size j_call d_call
CASSLESGYGYTF TGTGCCAGCAGCTTAGAATCCGGGTATGGCTACACCTTC TRBV7-9 . TRBJ1-2 .
CASSAGTAGDIQCF TGCGCCAGCAGCGCCGGGACAGCTGGGGACATTCAGTGCTTC TRBV5-1 . TRBJ2-4 TRBD1
CASSQEATNTGELFF TGCGCCAGCAGCCAAGAGGCAACGAACACCGGGGAGCTGTTTTTT TRBV4-1 few TRBJ2-2 .
CASSWDSPNYGYTF TGCGCCAGCAGCTGGGACAGTCCGAACTATGGCTACACCTTC TRBV5-1 . TRBJ1-2 TRBD1
CASRARGGGSSQPQHF TGTGCCAGCAGAGCTAGAGGGGGTGGATCAAGTCAGCCCCAGCATTTT TRBV6-2/TRBV6-3 . TRBJ1-5 .
CASSFEWADTQYF TGTGCCAGCAGCTTTGAGTGGGCAGATACGCAGTATTTT TRBV7-6 many TRBJ2-3 .
CASSDSTTGDTEAFF TGCGCCAGCAGCGACTCTACGACCGGGGACACTGAAGCTTTCTTT TRBV5-1 . TRBJ1-1 .
CASSYGLGTGELFF TGTGCCAGCAGTTACGGGCTAGGAACCGGGGAGCTGTTTTTT TRBV6-5 many TRBJ2-2 .
CASSSAGGSQPQHF TGCGCCAGCAGCTCGGCGGGTGGTAGTCAGCCCCAGCATTTT TRBV5-1 few TRBJ1-5 .
CASSERGGRSYNEQFF TGTGCCAGCAGTGAACGGGGGGGCCGCTCCTACAATGAGCAGTTCTTC TRBV2 . TRBJ2-1 TRBD2
CASNFRSPGQGFETQYF TGTGCCAGCAATTTCAGATCACCGGGACAGGGTTTCGAGACCCAGTACTTC TRBV7-9 few TRBJ2-5 TRBD1
CASSLAVLSTDTQYF TGCGCCAGCAGCTTGGCCGTGCTTAGCACAGATACGCAGTATTTT TRBV5-1 few TRBJ2-3 .
CSACVPAGGITDTQYF TGCAGTGCTTGCGTCCCAGCGGGGGGCATCACAGATACGCAGTATTTT TRBV20-1 . TRBJ2-3 TRBD2
CASSPGTGINQPQHF TGTGCCAGCAGCCCCGGGACAGGGATCAATCAGCCCCAGCATTTT TRBV7-8 few TRBJ1-5 TRBD1
CASSASGGTYEQYF TGTGCCAGCAGTGCCTCCGGGGGAACCTACGAGCAGTACTTC TRBV6-5 many TRBJ2-7 .
CASSYGVRWDEQYF TGTGCCAGCAGTTACGGTGTTCGGTGGGACGAGCAGTACTTC TRBV6-6 . TRBJ2-7 .
CASSRGTSGGAEQFF TGTGCCAGCAGCCGCGGGACTAGCGGGGGGGCCGAGCAGTTCTTC TRBV3-1 . TRBJ2-1 TRBD2
CASSVLRTGSNEQFF TGTGCCAGCAGCGTCCTGCGGACAGGGTCCAATGAGCAGTTCTTC TRBV9 . TRBJ2-1 TRBD1
CASSFQGDEKLFF TGCGCCAGCAGCTTCCAGGGAGATGAAAAACTGTTTTTT TRBV5-1 many TRBJ1-4 .
CASSLGNSGNTIYF TGCGCCAGCAGCCTCGGGAACTCTGGAAACACCATATATTTT TRBV4-1 . TRBJ1-3 .
CASSFMGGELFF TGTGCCAGCAGCTTCATGGGCGGGGAGCTGTTTTTT TRBV13 many TRBJ2-2 .
CAIRGDRAGNTIYF TGTGCCATCAGAGGCGACAGGGCTGGAAACACCATATATTTT TRBV10-3 . TRBJ1-3 TRBD1
CSAAGHTNTEAFF TGCAGTGCGGCGGGACACACGAACACTGAAGCTTTCTTT TRBV20-1 . TRBJ1-1 .
CASSGSQGAFGYTF TGTGCCAGCAGTGGTTCACAGGGGGCGTTTGGCTACACCTTC TRBV12-3/TRBV12-4 few TRBJ1-2 TRBD1
CALGFGARGTEAFF TGTGCCTTGGGTTTTGGGGCGCGGGGCACTGAAGCTTTCTTT TRBV30 few TRBJ1-1 .
CASSSAGTGGETQYF TGTGCCAGCAGCTCCGCCGGGACAGGGGGAGAGACCCAGTACTTC TRBV5-6 many TRBJ2-5 TRBD1
CATSDSGTPGYTF TGTGCCACCAGTGACTCCGGGACCCCCGGCTACACCTTC TRBV24-1 many TRBJ1-2 .
CASSWGSWETQYF TGTGCCAGCAGTTGGGGTAGCTGGGAGACCCAGTACTTC TRBV6-2/TRBV6-3 . TRBJ2-5 .
CANPSGWTEAFF TGTGCCAACCCCTCGGGTTGGACTGAAGCTTTCTTT TRBV27 . TRBJ1-1 .
CAISFGGSTNEKLFF TGTGCCATCAGTTTCGGGGGATCAACTAATGAAAAACTGTTTTTT TRBV10-3 . TRBJ1-4 .
CASSPLVTGANVLTF TGCGCCAGCAGCCCTCTTGTGACTGGGGCCAACGTCCTGACTTTC TRBV5-1 . TRBJ2-6 .
CASSPSGQGGFHGYTF TGTGCCAGCTCACCATCAGGACAGGGAGGTTTCCATGGCTACACCTTC TRBV18 few TRBJ1-2 TRBD1
CATRGRGYGYTF TGTGCCACCCGAGGAAGGGGCTATGGCTACACCTTC TRBV27 . TRBJ1-2 .
CASTRGLAHNVLTF TGTGCCAGCACCCGGGGGTTGGCCCACAACGTCCTGACTTTC TRBV3-1 few TRBJ2-6 .
CASSGLADTYNEQFF TGCGCCAGCAGCGGACTAGCGGACACCTACAATGAGCAGTTCTTC TRBV5-1 . TRBJ2-1 TRBD2
CATSRDGGETQPQHF TGTGCCACCAGCAGAGATGGCGGGGAAACTCAGCCCCAGCATTTT TRBV15 many TRBJ1-5 .
CASSRGRGLTTGELFF TGTGCCAGCAGCCGGGGAAGGGGGTTAACAACCGGGGAGCTGTTTTTT TRBV13 . TRBJ2-2 .
CASSYPGVGNQPQHF TGTGCCAGCAGTTATCCGGGGGTGGGCAATCAGCCCCAGCATTTT TRBV6-2/TRBV6-3 . TRBJ1-5 .
CASSPYPRDTRAKNIQYF TGCGCCAGCAGCCCGTACCCCCGGGACACTAGGGCCAAAAACATTCAGTACTTC TRBV4-1 . TRBJ2-4 .
CASGSQRGPQETQYF TGTGCCAGCGGATCCCAGCGGGGGCCGCAAGAGACCCAGTACTTC TRBV7-6 . TRBJ2-5 TRBD2
CASSDWTSGGAKDEQFF TGTGCCAGCAGCGACTGGACTAGCGGGGGGGCAAAAGATGAGCAGTTCTTC TRBV11-2 . TRBJ2-1 TRBD2
CSVGSSGEVYNEQFF TGCAGCGTTGGGTCTAGCGGGGAAGTCTACAATGAGCAGTTCTTC TRBV29-1 . TRBJ2-1 TRBD2
CASSSQGAQYNEQFF TGCGCCAGCAGCTCACAGGGGGCCCAGTACAATGAGCAGTTCTTC TRBV5-1 . TRBJ2-1 TRBD1
CASSPGAGAEAFF TGTGCCAGCTCACCCGGCGCCGGGGCTGAAGCTTTCTTT TRBV18 few TRBJ1-1 .
CSARPTGGYNQPQHF TGCAGTGCTAGACCGACAGGGGGCTATAATCAGCCCCAGCATTTT TRBV20-1 . TRBJ1-5 TRBD1
CASSRGTAINTEAFF TGTGCCAGCAGCCGTGGGACAGCGATAAACACTGAAGCTTTCTTT TRBV5-8 many TRBJ1-1 TRBD1
CASSLSRGSGANVLTF TGTGCCAGCAGCCTATCCAGGGGCTCTGGGGCCAACGTCCTGACTTTC TRBV7-2 few TRBJ2-6 .
CASSQAGLLDSPLHF TGCGCCAGCAGCCAGGCGGGACTCCTGGATTCACCCCTCCACTTT TRBV4-1 many TRBJ1-6 .
CASSWADPLGGYTF TGTGCCAGCAGCTGGGCCGACCCCTTGGGCGGCTACACCTTC TRBV5-5 . TRBJ1-2 .
CSAIILGTQYF TGCAGCGCCATTATCCTTGGGACCCAGTACTTC TRBV29-1 many TRBJ2-5 .
CASSSRGSGADEQFF TGTGCCAGCAGTTCCCGCGGGAGCGGGGCTGATGAGCAGTTCTTC TRBV12-3/TRBV12-4 . TRBJ2-1 TRBD2
CASSSDRSGEQYF TGTGCCAGCAGCTCCGACCGGTCAGGGGAGCAGTACTTC TRBV7-7 . TRBJ2-7 .
CASSLGWGQAGQFF TGTGCCAGCAGCTTGGGCTGGGGACAGGCTGGGCAGTTCTTC TRBV7-9 few TRBJ2-1 TRBD1
CASSLYRGPGELFF TGTGCCAGCAGCTTATACAGGGGGCCCGGGGAGCTGTTTTTT TRBV7-9 . TRBJ2-2 TRBD1